The clone carrying this TCR beta chain was counted many times. TCRdb reprocessed the 5' RACE reads via MiXCR and lists one record per CDR3 protein. The table shows 300,000 to 400,000 distinct CDR3 sequences, with roughly 13% occurring only once. The data stem from a study of T-cell memory formation after mild COVID-19. This CDR3 has 14 amino acids. V shed 7 bases and J 3 bases; nucleotides not matched to a gene: 7. The germline gives CDR1 SGHTA, CDR2 FQGNSA. The material sequenced was PBMCs or a T cell subset sorted from them (not recorded which). The sequence came from a young man who had mild COVID-19 (a few samples of this study predate the infection). Cell type and time point are not known. The chain couples TRBV7-2 to TRBJ2-3; 7 bases line up with TRBD2. The CDR3 DNA reads as TGTGCCAGCATCAGGACTAGTTCTACAGATACGCAGTATTTT. It is translated as CASIRTSSTDTQYF.